One and the same sample provided the 22 T cell receptor beta chains below, sequenced in a study of blood T cell repertoires in COVID-19. Repertoires were generated with immunoSEQ multiplex PCR, while TCRdb's copy carries only in-frame clones and drops some. The sample lists 400,000 to 550,000 clones; around 88% were seen once. The sample was peripheral blood. The receptors shown here come from a young woman with acute or convalescent COVID-19.

This chain uses TRBV28 with TRBJ2-2; the D is unclear. This CDR3 spans 15 amino acids. V was trimmed by 5 bases and J by 1 base, leaving 11 bases between them. Germline values: CDR1 MDHEN, CDR2 SYDVKM. The DNA for the CDR3 is TGTGCCAGCAGTCTACAGACCCTGAACACCGGGGAGCTGTTTTTT. Translated, it gives CASSLQTLNTGELFF. Supplemented by reference TRBV28 and TRBJ2-2, the full variable domain reads DVKVTQSSRYLVKRTGEKVFLECVQDMDHENMFWYRQDPGLGLRLIYFSYDVKMKEKGDIPEGYSVSREKKERFSLILESASTNQTSMYLCASSLQTLNTGELFFGEGSRLTVL.

This rearrangement joins TRBV15 to TRBJ2-5; D unclear. CDR1 and CDR2 from the germline V gene are LNHNV and YYDKDF (reference sequence). The CDR3 is 11 residues long. Trimming stripped 8 bases from V and 4 bases from J, with 8 bases between. The CDR3 region is CATRGSETQYF. The CDR3 nucleotides read TGTGCCACCCGAGGATCAGAGACCCAGTACTTC. Drawing the rest from reference TRBV15 and TRBJ2-5, the complete variable domain is DAMVIQNPRYQVTQFGKPVTLSCSQTLNHNVMYWYQQKSSQAPKLLFHYYDKDFNNEADTPDNFQSRRPNTSFCFLDIRSPGLGDTAMYLCATRGSETQYFGPGTRLLVL.

The gene calls are TRBV12-3 or TRBV12-4 and TRBJ1-1, with D uncertain. The CDR3 has 13 amino acids. The V end lost 3 bases, the J end lost 1 base, and 6 bases lay between the germline ends. CDR3 sequence (DNA): TGTGCCAGCAGTTTTGGGCGGAACACTGAAGCTTTCTTT. Residues: CASSFGRNTEAFF.

This clone was seen only once. CDR3 in DNA: TGTGCCAGCAGCCCGGAGACAGGCACAGATACGCAGTATTTT. Amino acid sequence: CASSPETGTDTQYF. V usage is TRBV27 and J usage is TRBJ2-3; perhaps TRBD1 as D (5 bases). The CDR3 length is 14 residues. CDR1 is MNHEY and CDR2 is SMNVEV in the germline V gene (reference sequence). Trimming took 6 bases from V and 1 from J, leaving 11 bases between them.

V usage is TRBV5-5 and J usage is TRBJ1-6; a weak D match, TRBD1 (6 bases). CDR1 is SGHKS and CDR2 is YYEKEE in the germline V gene (reference sequence). V lost 4 bases to trimming and J lost 5 bases, with 13 bases between them. This CDR3 comprises 15 residues. The CDR3 reads CASSGRTVDNSPLHF. The CDR3 DNA reads TGTGCCAGCAGCGGACGGACAGTAGATAATTCACCCCTCCACTTT.

V and J are TRBV9 and TRBJ2-1, with TRBD2 identical over 7 bases. The CDR3 covers 16 residues. CDR1 is SGDLS, CDR2 YYNGEE, per germline. V lost 0 bases to trimming and J lost 0 bases; unmatched junction nucleotides: 3. The CDR3 DNA reads as TGTGCCAGCAGCGTAGCTGGCGGGGGCTCCTACAATGAGCAGTTCTTC. It specifies CASSVAGGGSYNEQFF.

The chain recombines TRBV19 with TRBJ1-5; possibly TRBD1 for D (6 bases). The CDR3 loop spans 15 amino acids. Germline CDR1 LNHDA, CDR2 SQIVND (reference sequence). Trimming left V 7 bases short and J 7 bases short, with 20 bases between. DNA of the CDR3: TGTGCCAGTATCAGAACAGGGTCGGGGAACCAGCCCCAGCATTTT. Protein sequence: CASIRTGSGNQPQHF.

The rearrangement joins TRBV15 to TRBJ2-6; D perhaps matches TRBD1 (6 bases). The CDR3 totals 16 residues. The germline gives CDR1 LNHNV, CDR2 YYDKDF (reference sequence). V lost 5 bases and J lost 0, with 11 bases in between. This CDR3 reads CATSARDNSGANVLTF. CDR3 bases: TGTGCCACCAGCGCCCGGGACAACTCTGGGGCCAACGTCCTGACTTTC.

The rearrangement joins TRBV5-1 to TRBJ2-5; D may be TRBD2 (7 bases). Germline V CDR1 and CDR2: SGHRS, YFSETQ. The CDR3 has 15 residues. The V end lost 0 bases, the J end lost 2 bases, and 11 bases lay between the germline ends. The CDR3 protein is CASSLGGGAQETQYF. The CDR3 DNA reads as TGCGCCAGCAGCTTGGGCGGGGGCGCACAAGAGACCCAGTACTTC.

J is TRBJ2-7 and V is TRBV28; the match to TRBD2 covers 10 bases. The CDR3 is 16 amino acids. From germline, CDR1 is MDHEN and CDR2 SYDVKM. J lost 2 bases, V lost 7 bases, and 11 bases had no gene match. CDR3 sequence: CASTVAGGFSTYEQYF. The CDR3 nucleotides are TGTGCCAGCACTGTAGCGGGGGGTTTCTCAACCTACGAGCAGTACTTC.

The rearrangement links TRBV5-1 to TRBJ2-3; a weak D match, TRBD1 (6 bases). This CDR3 has 13 residues. CDR1 SGHRS and CDR2 YFSETQ come from the germline V gene. With 2 bases removed from V and 4 bases from J, the gap between germline ends came to 8 bases. As DNA, the CDR3 is TGCGCCAGCAGCTTAGGGGGTTCAGATACGCAGTATTTT. This codes for CASSLGGSDTQYF.

The V and J genes are TRBV3-1 (or the pseudogene TRBV3-2) and TRBJ2-7; D may be TRBD2 (6 bases). The V gene's germline CDR1 is LGHDT and CDR2 YNNKEL (reference sequence). CDR3 size: 15 residues. V was trimmed by 0 bases and J by 4 bases, leaving 13 bases between them. The CDR3 here is CASSQDLARGYEQYF. Here the CDR3 DNA reads TGTGCCAGCAGCCAAGATTTGGCACGGGGGTACGAGCAGTACTTC.

The genes are TRBV7-9 and TRBJ2-2; 7 bases align to TRBD1. Germline V gene data show CDR1 as SEHNR and CDR2 as FQNEAQ (reference sequence). The CDR3 is 14 amino acids. V shed 5 bases, J shed 6 bases, and the junction held 6 bases outside the gene matches. The CDR3 DNA follows: TGTGCCAGCAGCCCTCCAACAGGGGCCGGGGAGCTGTTTTTT. Translated, it gives CASSPPTGAGELFF.

The V and J genes are TRBV6-5 and TRBJ1-2; D is unclear. Germline CDR1 and CDR2: MNHEY and SVGAGI. V lost 4 bases and J lost 0, with 6 bases in between. The CDR3 has 13 amino acids. CDR3: CASSFLSNYGYTF. The CDR3 DNA reads as TGTGCCAGCAGTTTTCTCTCTAACTATGGCTACACCTTC.

The rearrangement joins TRBV4-1 to TRBJ2-2, with D maybe TRBD1 (5 bases). The CDR3 is 14 residues long. Germline V gives CDR1 MGHRA, CDR2 YSYEKL. V lost 1 base and J lost 6, with 9 bases in between. The CDR3 coding sequence is TGCGCCAGCAGCCAAGTCAGGGTCCCCGGGGAGCTGTTTTTT. Translated: CASSQVRVPGELFF.

In DNA, the CDR3 is TGTGCCAGCAGCCAGGACAGGGCTGGAAACACCATATATTTT. Its protein is CASSQDRAGNTIYF. The chain is built from TRBV6-2 or TRBV6-3 and TRBJ1-3; 8 bases line up with TRBD1. CDR1 is MNHEY, CDR2 SVGEGT, per germline. This CDR3 is 14 amino acids long. Trimming took 6 bases from V and 2 from J; bases not matched to a gene: 3.

The chain is built from TRBV2 and TRBJ2-3; D perhaps matches TRBD2 (5 bases). Germline CDR1 SNHLY, CDR2 FYNNEI. The V and J ends lost 7 bases and 0 bases respectively, with 11 bases between them. This CDR3 has 14 residues. The CDR3 sequence: CASKERSSTDTQYF. The CDR3 DNA is TGTGCCAGCAAGGAGCGGTCTAGCACAGATACGCAGTATTTT.

This rearrangement joins TRBV5-1 to TRBJ1-1, with 9 nucleotides matching TRBD1. Germline loops: CDR1 SGHRS, CDR2 YFSETQ. This CDR3 has 15 residues. Unmatched junction bases numbered 3, after V lost 1 base and J lost 2 bases. CDR3: CASSLTGGSNTEAFF. The CDR3 DNA reads TGCGCCAGCAGCTTGACAGGGGGCTCTAACACTGAAGCTTTCTTT.

This clone was seen more than once but under ten times. The chain joins TRBV4-2 to TRBJ2-7; TRBD2 agrees at 8 bases. The CDR3 contains 18 residues. V was pared by 0 bases and J by 2 bases, with 12 bases of the junction left unmatched. The germline V gene has CDR1 LGHNA and CDR2 YNFKEQ. The CDR3 loop reads CASSQEGSTGTRAYEQYF. The DNA for the CDR3 is TGTGCCAGCAGCCAAGAGGGGTCCACCGGGACTAGGGCCTACGAGCAGTACTTC.

The gene calls are TRBV4-1 and TRBJ2-7; 8 bases are a match to TRBD1. Trimming took 4 bases from V and 2 from J; bases not matched to a gene: 10. The CDR3 is 16 amino acids. Per the germline V gene, CDR1 is MGHRA and CDR2 is YSYEKL. CDR3 coding DNA: TGCGCCAGCAGCCGCCGACAGGGGACGGGGCCCTACGAGCAGTACTTC. This translates into CASSRRQGTGPYEQYF.

This clone is a singleton in its sample. This chain joins TRBV6-1 and TRBJ2-2; TRBD2 aligns across 15 bases. This CDR3 spans 17 amino acids. Per the germline V gene, CDR1 is MNHNS and CDR2 is SASEGT. Trimming removed 3 bases from V and 3 bases from J; junction bases left unmatched: 2. The CDR3 coding sequence is TGTGCCAGCAGTGATGGACTAGCGGGGGGGGACACCGGGGAGCTGTTTTTT. Its protein product is CASSDGLAGGDTGELFF.

This clone was seen just once. The CDR3 DNA follows: TGTGCCAGCAGTTGGCGGGGGGAGACCCAGTACTTC. Protein: CASSWRGETQYF. This sequence joins TRBV28 and TRBJ2-5; TRBD2 aligns across 7 bases. The CDR3 is 12 residues long. The V gene end was trimmed by 4 bases and the J gene end by 5 bases; junction bases not matched to a gene: 1. The germline V gene has CDR1 MDHEN and CDR2 SYDVKM.